The entry below gives a single TCR beta chain sequence along with its context. Its antigen remains unidentified. Per-nucleotide qualities are absent, and no much larger clonotype sits a single base away. The sample is drawn from a study of T-cell reconstitution after alpha-beta-depleted transplantation in children (TCRdb year 2016). A note on the overall study: Using TCR repertoire profiling, the study followed T-cell immune reconstitution in a quantitative way in children after TCRalphabeta/CD19-depleted allogeneic hematopoietic cell transplantation. Paper-wide results and their limitations: Apparently early alphabetaT-cell count recovery about two months after transplant reportedly relied on only several hundred rapidly expanded clones derived from non-depleted graft cells. The frequencies of hyperexpanded clones fell over the following months, and after one year, T-cell counts and TCRbeta diversity were mostly attributed to newly produced T cells. In some patients, the high TCRbeta diversity seen at day 60 was put down to recipient T cells and intrathymic progenitors that had survived conditioning.

The treatment or condition label, read with the paper, signifies: allogeneic hematopoietic cell transplantation with graft depleted of TCRalphabeta T cells and CD19 B cells. The transplant recipients were children given TCRalphabeta/CD19-depleted allogeneic hematopoietic cell grafts. V loses 2 bases of germline sequence and J loses 0 bases, and the interval between the two ends is 12 bases. CDR1 and CDR2 are read off the germline V gene as SGHTA and FQGNSA. The CDR3 starts with the cysteine, ends with the phenylalanine, and has 16 residues. Of the read, only the CDR3 DNA is kept; its 48 bases are in frame from base 1. Libraries were constructed by PCR. The sequencer was an Illumina HiSeq 2500. TCR libraries were prepared with molecular barcoding, using unique molecular identifiers to normalize TCRbeta repertoire quantification. TCRdb took the public reads, trimmed them with fastp at Q25, ran MiXCR for clone calling and kept in-frame beta chains. Records with the same CDR3 protein are collapsed into one entry carrying the most frequent genes and DNA. The sample table records under 750,000 distinct CDR3 sequences; 23% of these occur just once. The ten largest clones capture 14% of the sample.

The sequencing used PBMCs, mostly from graft donor cells, collected 360 days after TCRalphabeta/CD19-depleted stem cell transplant. Rearrangement joined TRBV7-2 to TRBJ2-3, with the D gene uncertain. The clonotype was recovered from a boy less than two years old who had a stem cell transplant for acute myeloid leukemia, so the T cells may come from the graft donor. This receptor carries the CDR3 CASSLFVVFSTDTQYF. The bases read TGTGCCAGCAGCTTATTTGTAGTTTTTAGCACAGATACGCAGTATTTT.